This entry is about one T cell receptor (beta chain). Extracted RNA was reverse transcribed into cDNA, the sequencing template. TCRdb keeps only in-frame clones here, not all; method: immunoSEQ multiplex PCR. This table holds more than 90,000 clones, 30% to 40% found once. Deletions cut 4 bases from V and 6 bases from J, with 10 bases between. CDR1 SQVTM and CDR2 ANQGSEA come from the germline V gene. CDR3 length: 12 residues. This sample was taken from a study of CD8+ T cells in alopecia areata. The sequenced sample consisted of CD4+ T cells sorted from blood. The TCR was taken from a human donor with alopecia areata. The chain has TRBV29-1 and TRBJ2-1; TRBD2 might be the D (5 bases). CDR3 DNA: TGCAGCGTTGTCTCTGGAGGCAATGAGCAGTTCTTC. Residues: CSVVSGGNEQFF.